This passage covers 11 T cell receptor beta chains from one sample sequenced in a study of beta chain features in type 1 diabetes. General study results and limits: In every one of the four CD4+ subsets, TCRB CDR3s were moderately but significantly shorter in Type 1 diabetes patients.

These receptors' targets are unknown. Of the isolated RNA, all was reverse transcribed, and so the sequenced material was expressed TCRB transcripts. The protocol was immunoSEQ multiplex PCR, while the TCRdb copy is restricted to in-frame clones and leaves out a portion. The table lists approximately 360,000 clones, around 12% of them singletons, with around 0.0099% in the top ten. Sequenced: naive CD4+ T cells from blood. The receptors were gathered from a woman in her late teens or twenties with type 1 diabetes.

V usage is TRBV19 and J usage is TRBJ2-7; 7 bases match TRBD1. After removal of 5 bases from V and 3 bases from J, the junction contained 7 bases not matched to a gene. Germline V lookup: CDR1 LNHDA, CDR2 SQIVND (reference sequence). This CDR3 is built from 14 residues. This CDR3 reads CASSSYRGIYEQYF. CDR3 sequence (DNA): TGTGCCAGTAGTTCCTACAGGGGTATCTACGAGCAGTACTTC.

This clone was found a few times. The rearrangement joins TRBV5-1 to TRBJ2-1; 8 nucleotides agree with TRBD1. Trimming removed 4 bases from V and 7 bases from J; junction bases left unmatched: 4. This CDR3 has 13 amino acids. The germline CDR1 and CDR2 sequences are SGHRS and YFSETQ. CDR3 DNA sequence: TGCGCCAGCAGCGGGACAGGTTTGAATGAGCAGTTCTTC. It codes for CASSGTGLNEQFF.

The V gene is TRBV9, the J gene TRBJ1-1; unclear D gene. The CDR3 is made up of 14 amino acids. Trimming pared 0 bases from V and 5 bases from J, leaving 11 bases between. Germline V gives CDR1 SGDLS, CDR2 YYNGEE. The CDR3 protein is CASSVDSRGTEAFF. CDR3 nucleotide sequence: TGTGCCAGCAGCGTAGATAGCCGAGGGACTGAAGCTTTCTTT.

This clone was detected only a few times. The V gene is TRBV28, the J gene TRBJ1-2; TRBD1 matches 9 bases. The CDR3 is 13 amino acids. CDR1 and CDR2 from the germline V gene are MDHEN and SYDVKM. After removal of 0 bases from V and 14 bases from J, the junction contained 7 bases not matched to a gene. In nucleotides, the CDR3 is TGTGCCAGCAGTTTATGGACAGGGGGATTGGATACCTTC. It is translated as CASSLWTGGLDTF.

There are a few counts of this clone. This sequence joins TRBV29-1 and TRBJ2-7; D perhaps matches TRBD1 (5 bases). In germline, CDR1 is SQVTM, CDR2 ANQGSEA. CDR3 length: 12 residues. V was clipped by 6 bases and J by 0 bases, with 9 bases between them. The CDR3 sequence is CSVQGSSYEQYF. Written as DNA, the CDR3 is TGCAGCGTCCAGGGTTCCTCCTACGAGCAGTACTTC.

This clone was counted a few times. The CDR3 is CASSPTDQGAYNEQFF. The CDR3 region has the DNA TGTGCCAGCAGTCCGACGGATCAGGGGGCATACAATGAGCAGTTCTTC. V and J are TRBV6-6 and TRBJ2-1; 8 positions match TRBD1. The V and J ends lost 5 bases and 4 bases, in that order; junction bases with no gene match: 10. Per the germline V gene, CDR1 is MNHNY and CDR2 is SVGAGI (reference sequence). The CDR3 runs to 16 residues.

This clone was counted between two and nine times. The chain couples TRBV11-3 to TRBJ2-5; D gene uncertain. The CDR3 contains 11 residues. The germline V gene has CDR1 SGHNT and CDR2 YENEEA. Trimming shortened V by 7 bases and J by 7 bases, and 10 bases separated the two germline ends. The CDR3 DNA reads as TGTGCCAGCACTTTCGGTGGGACCCAGTACTTC. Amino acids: CASTFGGTQYF.

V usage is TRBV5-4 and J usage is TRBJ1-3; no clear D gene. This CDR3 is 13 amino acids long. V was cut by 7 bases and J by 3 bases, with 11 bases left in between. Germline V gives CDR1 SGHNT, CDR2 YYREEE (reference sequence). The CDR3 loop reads CASGLSLGNTIYF. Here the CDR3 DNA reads TGTGCCAGCGGCCTCAGTCTTGGAAACACCATATATTTT.

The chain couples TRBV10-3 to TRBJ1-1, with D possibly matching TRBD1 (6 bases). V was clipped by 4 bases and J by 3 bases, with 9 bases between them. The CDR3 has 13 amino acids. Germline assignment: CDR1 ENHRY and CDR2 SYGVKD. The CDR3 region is CAISGGQYTEAFF. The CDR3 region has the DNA TGTGCCATCAGTGGTGGACAGTACACTGAAGCTTTCTTT.

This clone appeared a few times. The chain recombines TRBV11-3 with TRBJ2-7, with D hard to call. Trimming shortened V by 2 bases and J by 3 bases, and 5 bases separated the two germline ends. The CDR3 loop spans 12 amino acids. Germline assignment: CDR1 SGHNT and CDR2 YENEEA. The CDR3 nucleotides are TGTGCCAGCAGCTTAAACGGCTACGAGCAGTACTTC. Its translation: CASSLNGYEQYF.

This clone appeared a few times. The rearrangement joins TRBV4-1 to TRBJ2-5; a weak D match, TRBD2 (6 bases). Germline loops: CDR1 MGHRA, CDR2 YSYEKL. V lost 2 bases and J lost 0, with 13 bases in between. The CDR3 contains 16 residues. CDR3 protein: CASSQPWRGYQETQYF. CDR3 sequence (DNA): TGCGCCAGCAGCCAACCATGGAGGGGATACCAAGAGACCCAGTACTTC.